This T cell receptor beta chain was sequenced for a study of T cell changes during pregnancy in multiple sclerosis. Assay used: immunoSEQ multiplex PCR; TCRdb lists only in-frame clones, some missing. The table has roughly 100,000 clones, 92% seen once; the top ten hold 0.75% to 0.95%. V lost 5 bases, J lost 9 bases, and 17 bases lay in between. The CDR3 contains 14 residues. The germline gives CDR1 SGHTA, CDR2 FQGNSA. This clonotype was obtained from a female donor with multiple sclerosis, enrolled in a pregnancy study. The chain recombines TRBV7-2 with TRBJ2-1, with D possibly TRBD2 on 5 matching bases. The sequencing used peripheral blood, collected after pregnancy. CDR3 DNA: TGTGCCAGCAGCCCCCGGGCTCGGGGTGCTGAGCAGTTCTTC. Translation gives CASSPRARGAEQFF.